These 24 T cell receptor beta chains were all obtained from the same sample, sequenced in a study of post-analysis software for immune sequencing data. Included in the TCR beta cDNA libraries were unique molecular identifiers. TCRdb used MiXCR to reprocess the PCR reads, holding one entry per CDR3 protein. The table records 160,000 or so distinct CDR3 sequences, around 36% of them present only once. This specimen consisted of blood, obtained after autologous hematopoietic stem cell transplantation. These TCRs come from a girl aged 5-17 years with multiple sclerosis.

This clonotype was counted at least ten times. This chain joins TRBV20-1 and TRBJ2-1; no clear D. The CDR3 totals 14 residues. Trimming shortened V by 2 bases and J by 3 bases, and 11 bases separated the two germline ends. Germline lookup yields CDR1 DFQATT and CDR2 SNEGSKA (reference sequence). The CDR3 sequence is CSARSGLVYNEQFF. The CDR3 DNA sequence: TGCAGTGCTAGATCCGGGCTAGTCTACAATGAGCAGTTCTTC.

This clonotype occurred a few times. This chain uses TRBV7-2 with TRBJ2-1; 10 positions agree with TRBD2. V shed 4 bases and J 12 bases; nucleotides not matched to a gene: 9. Looked up from germline, CDR1 is SGHTA and CDR2 is FQGNSA. This CDR3 has 14 residues. Here the CDR3 reads CASSWSGRDDGQFF. CDR3 coding DNA: TGTGCCAGCAGCTGGAGCGGGAGGGATGATGGGCAGTTCTTC.

This clonotype was observed a handful of times. The V and J genes are TRBV6-5 and TRBJ2-3; the match to TRBD2 covers 12 bases. CDR3 length equals 18 residues. V gave up 4 bases and J gave up 6 bases; unmatched junction bases: 14. Germline assignment: CDR1 MNHEY and CDR2 SVGAGI. CDR3 DNA: TGTGCCAGCAGTTGGCCGCATCGACTAGCGGGAGTAGGGGATACGCAGTATTTT. The encoded protein is CASSWPHRLAGVGDTQYF.

The chain has TRBV6-2 or TRBV6-3 and TRBJ1-5; D is perhaps TRBD1 (5 bases). Germline-derived CDR1 and CDR2 are MNHEY and SVGEGT. Trimming cost V 7 bases and J 3 bases, with 16 bases left between them. The CDR3 has 15 residues. In DNA form, the CDR3 reads TGTGCCAGCACGTCGGGGGACGGGAACAATCAGCCCCAGCATTTT. It specifies CASTSGDGNNQPQHF.

The chain employs TRBV7-2 and TRBJ2-3; D ambiguous. Germline V gene lookup returns CDR1 SGHTA and CDR2 FQGNSA. CDR3 length: 13 residues. Trimming removed 5 bases at V and 10 bases at J, with 16 bases between. Here the CDR3 DNA reads TGTGCCAGCAGCGTGCGAATTATGGATGCGCAGTATTTT. It yields the protein CASSVRIMDAQYF.

There are many counts of this clonotype. This chain links TRBV12-3 or TRBV12-4 with TRBJ2-1; no definite D call. CDR3 size: 11 residues. V lost 6 bases, J lost 3 bases, and 3 bases lay in between. The CDR3 spells CASSNYNEQFF. The DNA of the CDR3 is TGTGCCAGCAGCAACTACAATGAGCAGTTCTTC.

The rearrangement joins TRBV30 to TRBJ2-1, with unresolved D. Germline-derived CDR1 and CDR2 are GTSNPN and SVGIG (reference sequence). The CDR3 runs 11 residues. Between the trimmed V and J ends, which lost 3 bases and 6 bases, there was a span of 6 bases. In DNA, the CDR3 is TGTGCCTGGAGACCCTTCAATGAGCAGTTCTTC. Amino acid sequence: CAWRPFNEQFF.

The rearrangement links TRBV28 to TRBJ1-5, with 8 bases that match TRBD1. After removal of 2 bases from V and 3 bases from J, the junction contained 3 bases not matched to a gene. This CDR3 contains 15 residues. Germline assignment: CDR1 MDHEN and CDR2 SYDVKM. The CDR3 loop is CASSLAGGANQPQHF. In nucleotides, the CDR3 is TGTGCCAGCAGTTTAGCAGGGGGCGCCAATCAGCCCCAGCATTTT.

This clonotype was seen a handful of times. The rearrangement joins TRBV6-4 to TRBJ2-1; TRBD1 matches at 12 bases. The germline gives CDR1 MRHNA, CDR2 SNTAGT. The CDR3 covers 16 residues. Trimming removed 3 bases from V and 8 bases from J; junction bases left unmatched: 8. CDR3 in amino acids: CASSERSGQGADEQFF. CDR3 nucleotide sequence: TGTGCCAGCAGTGAACGTTCGGGACAGGGGGCGGATGAGCAGTTCTTC.

V gene TRBV6-1 combines with J gene TRBJ2-5; 15 bases map to TRBD2. Trimming at V came to 3 bases and at J to 0 bases, leaving 5 bases not matched to a gene. Germline lookup yields CDR1 MNHNS and CDR2 SASEGT. This CDR3 region has 18 residues. The CDR3 DNA reads as TGTGCCAGCAGTGAGGGACTAGCGGGAGGAACGTACCAAGAGACCCAGTACTTC. Its protein product is CASSEGLAGGTYQETQYF.

This sequence joins TRBV19 and TRBJ1-2; D is unresolved. V was clipped by 3 bases and J by 6 bases, with 11 bases between them. The CDR3 runs 13 residues. Germline V gene lookup returns CDR1 LNHDA and CDR2 SQIVND (reference sequence). For the CDR3, the DNA is TGTGCCAGTAGTATTGAGGCGGTGCATGGCTACACCTTC. Its protein product is CASSIEAVHGYTF.

V gene TRBV7-8 combines with J gene TRBJ2-5; 7 bases align to TRBD1. The J call is uncertain, as TRBJ2-7 better fits the DNA end. CDR1 SGHVS and CDR2 FQNEAQ come from the germline V gene. CDR3 length: 15 amino acids. The CDR3 region is CASSQIRQGRNEQYF. The CDR3 DNA reads as TGTGCCAGCAGCCAGATTAGACAGGGTCGCAACGAGCAGTACTTC.

The table lists this clonotype with a few counts. The gene calls are TRBV24-1 and TRBJ1-5; maybe TRBD1 (5 bases). CDR1 is KGHDR, CDR2 SFDVKD, per germline. CDR3 length: 15 residues. The V end was cut by 4 bases, the J end by 2 bases, with 11 bases between. The CDR3 region has the DNA TGTGCCACCAGTGAGGGGGGATTGGGCAATCAGCCCCAGCATTTT. Its protein product is CATSEGGLGNQPQHF.

The V call is TRBV20-1, the J call TRBJ2-7; a weak D match, TRBD1 (5 bases). CDR3 length: 13 residues. CDR1 DFQATT and CDR2 SNEGSKA come from the germline V gene (reference sequence). Trimming pared 1 base from V and 6 bases from J, leaving 13 bases between. CDR3 loop: CSARAGPQGEQYV. In DNA, the CDR3 is TGCAGTGCTAGAGCCGGGCCTCAGGGCGAGCAGTACGTC.

Only a few counts were recorded for this clonotype. The DNA of the CDR3 is TGTGCCAGCAGTGGCCGACTAGCGGGAGCCCCCTACGAGCAGTACTTC. Protein: CASSGRLAGAPYEQYF. The chain recombines TRBV12-3 or TRBV12-4 with TRBJ2-7; TRBD2 matches at 12 bases. This CDR3 contains 16 residues. V trimming: 5 bases; J trimming: 2 bases; junction bases outside the gene matches: 7.

The chain joins TRBV28 to TRBJ2-5, with 12 bases that match TRBD1. The germline CDR1 and CDR2 sequences are MDHEN and SYDVKM. The ends lost 3 bases at V and 5 bases at J; junction bases unmatched: 10. CDR3 length equals 17 residues. The CDR3 DNA follows: TGTGCCAGCAGTTTTTATGGGACAGGGGGCTCTTTGGAGACCCAGTACTTC. This sequence encodes CASSFYGTGGSLETQYF.

A note on this clonotype: This may stem from a read error, because a much larger clone lies one nucleotide away. This chain joins TRBV20-1 and TRBJ2-7, with a possible D match to TRBD2 (6 bases). V was pared by 4 bases and J by 9 bases, with 22 bases between. Germline lookup yields CDR1 DFQATT and CDR2 SNEGSKA (reference sequence). This CDR3 has 14 amino acids. The CDR3 loop is CSATDGGSSYGQYF. CDR3 DNA sequence: TGCAGTGCTACTGATGGAGGGAGTAGCTATGGGCAGTACTTC.

There are many counts of this clonotype. CDR3 in amino acids: CSAQRVGGLQETQYF. CDR3 bases: TGCAGTGCCCAGAGGGTTGGGGGGCTGCAAGAGACCCAGTACTTC. The chain combines TRBV20-1 with TRBJ2-5, with D perhaps given as TRBD1 or TRBD2 (6 bases each). The CDR3 has 15 residues. V dropped 6 bases and J dropped 2 bases, with 19 bases sitting between them. Looked up from germline, CDR1 is DFQATT and CDR2 is SNEGSKA (reference sequence).

The chain is built from TRBV5-6 and TRBJ1-6; D remains ambiguous. This CDR3 is 14 amino acids long. The V gene's germline CDR1 is SGHDT and CDR2 YYEEEE. The V gene lost 4 bases and the J gene lost 9 bases, with 14 bases spanning the gap. In DNA form, the CDR3 reads TGTGCCAGCAGCCTCCGGGAAGGAGGTTCACCCCTCCACTTT. Encoded protein: CASSLREGGSPLHF.

This clonotype was observed a handful of times. The chain links TRBV7-3 to TRBJ2-1; the D is unclear. The CDR3 totals 15 residues. V was cut by 1 base and J by 8 bases, with 15 bases left in between. Germline-derived CDR1 and CDR2 are SGHTA and FQGTGA. The CDR3 here is CASSLSRSGGYEQFF. The CDR3 DNA follows: TGTGCCAGCAGCTTAAGTCGCTCGGGTGGGTATGAGCAGTTCTTC.

The CDR3: CAISERQGEAFF. The CDR3 DNA sequence: TGTGCCATCAGTGAGCGACAGGGGGAAGCTTTCTTT. The chain couples TRBV10-3 to TRBJ1-1, with 8 bases lining up with TRBD1. This CDR3 spans 12 amino acids. V shed 2 bases, J shed 8 bases, and the junction held 1 base outside the gene matches. Germline V CDR1 and CDR2: ENHRY, SYGVKD.

The chain recombines TRBV20-1 with TRBJ2-6, with D unresolved. The CDR3 sequence is 14 residues long. Germline CDR1 reads DFQATT; CDR2 reads SNEGSKA (reference sequence). V gave up 6 bases and J gave up 0 bases, with 9 bases separating them. Here the CDR3 DNA reads TGCAGTGCACCGGGCCCCTCTGGGGCCAACGTCCTGACTTTC. Translation: CSAPGPSGANVLTF.

The CDR3 DNA follows: TGCGCCAGCAGCTTGTGGGGACCAGAGGGCTACACCTTC. It yields the protein CASSLWGPEGYTF. V gene TRBV5-1 combines with J gene TRBJ1-2; D is perhaps TRBD1 (5 bases). The CDR3 is 13 amino acids. With 1 base removed from V and 8 bases from J, the gap between germline ends came to 12 bases. The germline CDR1 and CDR2 sequences are SGHRS and YFSETQ.

This clonotype occurred a few times. The chain carries TRBV20-1 and TRBJ2-5; a possible D gene is TRBD1 (5 bases). The germline CDR1 and CDR2 sequences are DFQATT and SNEGSKA (reference sequence). CDR3 size: 11 residues. The V and J ends lost 5 bases and 2 bases respectively, with 6 bases between them. CDR3 bases: TGCAGTGCTGGGGCGCAAGAGACCCAGTACTTC. It specifies CSAGAQETQYF.